These 10 T cell receptor beta chains originate from one sample sequenced in a study of blood T cells in healthy people across ages. A second PCR, run for roughly 7 to 12 cycles, used a sample-barcoded 5' primer plus a J-beta primer mix. TCRdb re-called the 5' RACE reads with MiXCR, one entry per CDR3 protein. Of hundreds of thousands of distinct CDR3 sequences listed, around 25% are singletons. These data were also filed under a second study, of T cells of mothers and their children.

Sequencing was performed on blood. These receptor sequences come from a boy aged 5-17 years in good health.

This clonotype was seen a few times. This sequence joins TRBV7-2 and TRBJ2-7; D unresolved. V lost 3 bases and J lost 1, with 16 bases in between. Germline V gives CDR1 SGHTA, CDR2 FQGNSA. The CDR3 totals 16 residues. In DNA, the CDR3 is TGTGCCAGCAGCTTTGTTCTAGGAAGGATTTCCTACGAGCAGTACTTC. Protein product: CASSFVLGRISYEQYF. The complete variable domain, with remaining parts taken from reference TRBV7-2 and TRBJ2-7, reads GAGVSQSPSNKVTEKGKDVELRCDPISGHTALYWYRQSLGQGLEFLIYFQGNSAPDKSGLPSDRFSAERTGGSVSTLTIQRTQQEDSAVYLCASSFVLGRISYEQYFGPGTRLTVT.

V is TRBV10-2 and J is TRBJ2-5, with 14 bases aligning to TRBD2. The CDR3 contains 20 residues. The V gene end was trimmed by 0 bases and the J gene end by 4 bases; junction bases not matched to a gene: 13. CDR1 and CDR2 (germline): WSHSY, SAAADI. CDR3 residues: CASSESPGLAGGSLGETQYF. As DNA, the CDR3 is TGCGCCAGCAGTGAGTCACCCGGACTAGCGGGGGGCTCTCTTGGAGAGACCCAGTACTTC.

This clonotype was counted only a few times. The V gene is TRBV27, the J gene TRBJ2-5, with 11 bases identical to TRBD2. The ends lost 6 bases at V and 1 base at J; junction bases unmatched: 4. CDR1 is MNHEY, CDR2 SMNVEV, per germline (reference sequence). The CDR3 is 15 residues long. CDR3 amino acids: CASRLLAGVQETQYF. The CDR3 DNA is TGTGCCAGCAGGCTACTAGCGGGGGTCCAAGAGACCCAGTACTTC.

This sequence joins TRBV27 and TRBJ2-2, with D uncertain. Per germline, CDR1 MNHEY and CDR2 SMNVEV (reference sequence). Trimming took 4 bases from V and 7 from J, leaving 7 bases between them. The CDR3 length is 12 residues. DNA for the CDR3: TGTGCCAGCAGTTCCCTGGGCGGGGAGCTGTTTTTT. Translated: CASSSLGGELFF.

This clonotype has more than one count but fewer than ten. This chain joins TRBV3-1 and TRBJ2-1, with 9 bases aligning to TRBD2. The V gene end was trimmed by 5 bases and the J gene end by 4 bases; junction bases not matched to a gene: 6. This CDR3 comprises 15 residues. Germline CDR1 LGHDT, CDR2 YNNKEL (reference sequence). CDR3 residues: CASSAPGLAYNEQFF. The CDR3 nucleotides are TGTGCCAGCAGCGCCCCGGGACTAGCTTACAATGAGCAGTTCTTC.

J is TRBJ2-1 and V is TRBV9; TRBD1 agrees at 12 bases. Gene TRBJ2-7 matches the end of the DNA better, so the J call may be wrong. The CDR3 sequence is 15 residues long. The V gene's germline CDR1 is SGDLS and CDR2 YYNGEE. CDR3 in DNA: TGTGCCAGCAGCGTAGGGGACAGGGGGCTTGGGGAGCAGTACTTC. This gives the protein CASSVGDRGLGEQYF.

The chain's CDR3 is CASSERIQYF. The CDR3 DNA is TGTGCCAGCAGTGAACGTATTCAGTACTTC. This chain connects TRBV2 to TRBJ2-4, with D unclear. The CDR3 covers 10 residues. Germline V gene lookup returns CDR1 SNHLY and CDR2 FYNNEI. Trimming took 2 bases from V and 10 from J, leaving 3 bases between them.

This clonotype was counted a few times. The chain is built from TRBV29-1 and TRBJ1-2, with unresolved D. Germline V gives CDR1 SQVTM, CDR2 ANQGSEA. Between the trimmed V and J ends, which lost 5 bases and 2 bases, there was a span of 12 bases. The CDR3 is made up of 13 amino acids. DNA of the CDR3: TGCAGCGTTCCAGTCCTCACGAACTATGGCTACACCTTC. It specifies CSVPVLTNYGYTF.

This clonotype came up a few times. V usage is TRBV2 and J usage is TRBJ2-1; D may be TRBD2 (5 bases). V was clipped by 5 bases and J by 7 bases, with 18 bases between them. Looked up from germline, CDR1 is SNHLY and CDR2 is FYNNEI. This CDR3 is built from 15 residues. In DNA form, the CDR3 reads TGTGCCAGCAGTCGGCTTAGCGAACCTATAAATGAGCAGTTCTTC. Its protein product is CASSRLSEPINEQFF.

This clonotype showed up just a few times. The rearrangement joins TRBV24-1 to TRBJ2-3, with TRBD1 as a possible D gene (6 bases). The CDR3 is 17 amino acids. V lost 4 bases and J 5 bases, leaving 21 bases between the germline ends. Germline loops: CDR1 KGHDR, CDR2 SFDVKD. In DNA, the CDR3 is TGTGCCACCAGTGAAACGTCCGGGACAACTACCAGAGATACGCAGTATTTT. It translates to CATSETSGTTTRDTQYF.